This T cell receptor (beta chain) stems from a study of shared clonotypes between healthy human individuals. Trimming at V came to 8 bases and at J to 6 bases, leaving 11 bases not matched to a gene. CDR3 length: 14 amino acids. The germline V gene has CDR1 MNHEY and CDR2 SVGAGI. Some clones are missing from TCRdb's copy, which holds only in-frame ones; the method was immunoSEQ multiplex PCR. The sample carries 2 million to 2.5 million clones, about 94% recorded once. The receptor's source is a man aged 18 to 29 in good health. The sample consisted of naive CD4+ T cells sorted from blood. Stated subset: CD45RA+ positively selected. The chain carries TRBV6-5 and TRBJ2-7; 9 bases line up with TRBD1. In DNA form, the CDR3 reads TGTGCCAGCTGTCGGGACAGGGACCGTTGCGAGCAGTACTTC. Translation gives CASCRDRDRCEQYF.